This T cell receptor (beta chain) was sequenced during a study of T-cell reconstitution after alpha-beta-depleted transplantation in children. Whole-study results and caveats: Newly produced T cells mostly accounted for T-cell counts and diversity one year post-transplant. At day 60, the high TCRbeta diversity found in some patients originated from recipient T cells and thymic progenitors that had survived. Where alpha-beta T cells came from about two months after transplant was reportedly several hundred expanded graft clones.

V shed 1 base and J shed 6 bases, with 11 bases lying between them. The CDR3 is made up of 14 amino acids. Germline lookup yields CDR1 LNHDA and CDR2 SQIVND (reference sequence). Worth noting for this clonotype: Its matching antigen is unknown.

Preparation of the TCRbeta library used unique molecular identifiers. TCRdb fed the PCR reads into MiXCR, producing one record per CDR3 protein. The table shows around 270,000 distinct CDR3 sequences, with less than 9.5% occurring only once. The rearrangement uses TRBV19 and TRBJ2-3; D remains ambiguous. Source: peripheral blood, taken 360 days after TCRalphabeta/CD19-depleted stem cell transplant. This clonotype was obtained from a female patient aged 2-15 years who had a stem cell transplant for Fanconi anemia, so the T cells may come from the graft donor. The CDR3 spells CASSIVGPADTQYF. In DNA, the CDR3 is TGTGCCAGTAGTATAGTAGGGCCGGCCGATACGCAGTATTTT.